This T cell receptor beta chain originates from a study of T cells expressing NK-cell markers. Reanalyzing the 5' RACE reads, TCRdb keeps one entry per CDR3 protein, without DNA. Its table records a few hundred thousand distinct CDR3 sequences. Germline V gene sequence: CDR1 SGDLS, CDR2 YYNGEE. This CDR3 has 14 residues. The TCR sequence derives from a man between 18 and 29 years old in good health. This chain connects TRBV9 to TRBJ2-3; checking the TCRdb D call of TRBD1 is not possible without DNA. Sequencing was performed on blood T cells: a sorted CD56 or NKG2C T cell subset, CD4+ or CD8+ T cells, or bulk PBMC T cells (not recorded which). The CDR3 sequence: CASGRTGSTDTQYF.